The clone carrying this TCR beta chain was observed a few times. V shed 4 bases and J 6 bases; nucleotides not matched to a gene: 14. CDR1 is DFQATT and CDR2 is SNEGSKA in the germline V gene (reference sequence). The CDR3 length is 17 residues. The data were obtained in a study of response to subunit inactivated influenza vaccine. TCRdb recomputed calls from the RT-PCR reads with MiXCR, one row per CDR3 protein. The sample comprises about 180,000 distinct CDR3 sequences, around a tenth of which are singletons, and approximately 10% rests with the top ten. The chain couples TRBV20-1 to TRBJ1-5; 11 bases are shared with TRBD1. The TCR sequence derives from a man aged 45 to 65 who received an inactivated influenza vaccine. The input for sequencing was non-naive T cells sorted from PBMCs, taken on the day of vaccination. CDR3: CSATALEGDRGFQPQHF. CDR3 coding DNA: TGCAGTGCTACCGCCTTAGAAGGGGACAGGGGGTTTCAGCCCCAGCATTTT.